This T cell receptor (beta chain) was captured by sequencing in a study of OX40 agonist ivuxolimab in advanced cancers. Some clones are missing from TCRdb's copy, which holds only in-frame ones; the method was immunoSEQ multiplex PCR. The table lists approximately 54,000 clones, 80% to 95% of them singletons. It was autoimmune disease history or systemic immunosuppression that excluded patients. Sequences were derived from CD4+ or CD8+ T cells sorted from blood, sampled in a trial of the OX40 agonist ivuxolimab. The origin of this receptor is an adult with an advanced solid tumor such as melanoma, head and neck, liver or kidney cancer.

CDR3 residues: CASSVEPLGQPQHF. The CDR3 coding sequence is TGTGCCAGCAGCGTAGAACCCCTAGGTCAGCCCCAGCATTTT. This sequence joins TRBV9 and TRBJ1-5; D uncertain. The CDR3 spans 14 residues. CDR1 SGDLS and CDR2 YYNGEE come from the germline V gene. Trimming left V 0 bases short and J 6 bases short, with 10 bases between.